A selection of T cell receptor beta chains follows, all from one sample in a study of shared clonotypes between healthy human individuals. Data came from immunoSEQ multiplex PCR; TCRdb stores just in-frame clones and leaves some out. Among 850,000 to 1,100,000 clones listed, roughly 77% were seen once. Input material: memory CD4+ T cells from PBMCs. The receptor set was obtained from a man in his late teens or twenties in good health. Some clones in this sample may be carry-over from other donors' samples. The CDR3 runs from the conserved cysteine through the conserved F or W. Fields, in order: J gene, clone size, V gene, D gene, CDR3 DNA, CDR3 protein. D genes are given only for firm matches. Clone size is not always given. Where it is, it says once, few, many or a class for expanded clones.

TRBJ2-2,-,TRBV5-1,-,TGCGCCAGCAGCTTATCAGGGTTCGGTGGGGAGCTGTTTTTT,CASSLSGFGGELFF
TRBJ1-5,few,TRBV7-3,-,TGTGCCAGCAGCTTATCTGACGGTCAGCCCCAGCATTTT,CASSLSDGQPQHF
TRBJ1-1,-,TRBV28,-,TGTGCCAGCAGCACGATAACAGTGAACACTGAAGCTTTCTTT,CASSTITVNTEAFF
TRBJ2-5,-,TRBV10-3,TRBD2,TGTGCCATTGGACTAGGGGAGACCCAGTACTTC,CAIGLGETQYF
TRBJ1-1,-,TRBV21-1,-,TGTGCCAGCAGCAAAGTTGACCCTGGGGCCACTGAAGCTTTCTTT,CASSKVDPGATEAFF
TRBJ2-2,-,TRBV5-1,-,TGCGCCAGCAGAATCCAGAACACCGGGGAGCTGTTTTTT,CASRIQNTGELFF
TRBJ2-7,-,TRBV2,TRBD2,TGTGCCAGCTCTGTTGGCGGGAGGTGGGAGCAGTACTTC,CASSVGGRWEQYF
TRBJ2-5,once,TRBV6-6,-,TGTGCCAGCAGTTACTCAGGGGGAATCCAAGAGACCCAGTACTTC,CASSYSGGIQETQYF
TRBJ2-7,-,TRBV7-6,TRBD2,TGTGCCAGCAGCTTAGAAGGCGGGAGCGGCTACGAGCAGTACTTC,CASSLEGGSGYEQYF
TRBJ2-2,-,TRBV4-2,-,TGTGCCAGCAGCCAAGATCCCGTACAGCCATTGAACACCGGGGAGCTGTTTTTT,CASSQDPVQPLNTGELFF
TRBJ2-1,few,TRBV19,-,TGTGCCAGTAGTATAAGTCTAGTCTCCTACAATGAGCAGTTCTTC,CASSISLVSYNEQFF
TRBJ1-2,-,TRBV7-2,TRBD1,TGTGCCAGCAGCTTAGATCGGCTACAGGGGGCCCCCACCTTC,CASSLDRLQGAPTF
TRBJ1-5,-,TRBV2,TRBD1,TGTGCCAGCAGTGGGATAGGGGGCGGACGGGGCAATCAGCCCCAGCATTTT,CASSGIGGGRGNQPQHF
TRBJ1-1,once,TRBV7-3,TRBD1,TGTGCCAGCAGTTATACAGGGGGCACTGAAGCTTTCTTT,CASSYTGGTEAFF
TRBJ2-7,-,TRBV7-8,-,TGTGCCAGCAGTTTCCTCCGTTGCTCACCCTACGAGCAGTACTTC,CASSFLRCSPYEQYF
TRBJ2-1,-,TRBV5-6,-,TGTGCCAGCAGCCCCGGGGCACGAGGAGTTTACAATGAGCAGTTCTTC,CASSPGARGVYNEQFF
TRBJ2-7,-,TRBV2,-,TGTGCCAGCAGTGTGTCGGGCCCCTTCACCTACGAGCAGTACTTC,CASSVSGPFTYEQYF
TRBJ2-3,once,TRBV5-4,TRBD2,TGTGCCAGCAGGGAGACTAGCGCCTACACAGATACGCAGTATTTT,CASRETSAYTDTQYF
TRBJ2-7,-,TRBV12-5,-,TGTGCTAGTGGTTTGGGGAGGGGCGAGCAGTACTTC,CASGLGRGEQYF
TRBJ1-1,-,TRBV11-3,-,TGTGCCAGCAGTAAAGAAGGGAACACTGAAGCTTTCTTT,CASSKEGNTEAFF
TRBJ1-2,-,TRBV28,-,TGTGCCAGCAGTTTATGGGGGCAAAACTATGGCTACACCTTC,CASSLWGQNYGYTF
TRBJ2-3,-,TRBV5-4,-,TGTGCCAGCAGCCCGGTTGGCGGCCAAAGCACAGATACGCAGTATTTT,CASSPVGGQSTDTQYF
TRBJ2-7,-,TRBV28,TRBD2,TGTGCCAGCAGTTTGGGACTAGCGGGCGGACCCGGCGAGCAGTACTTC,CASSLGLAGGPGEQYF
TRBJ2-2,once,TRBV2,-,TGTGCCAGCGATTTTGGAGGGGGAAGCACCGGGGAGCTGTTTTTT,CASDFGGGSTGELFF
TRBJ2-1,-,TRBV7-2,TRBD2,TGTGCCAGCAGCTCAGCTAGCGGTGCCTACAATGAGCAGTTCTTC,CASSSASGAYNEQFF
TRBJ1-3,-,TRBV11-3,-,TGTGCCAGCAGCTTTGGGGGCGTCGCTGGAAACACCATATATTTT,CASSFGGVAGNTIYF
TRBJ1-5,-,TRBV6-1,-,TGTGCCAGCAGAGAAAATCAGCCCCAGCATTTT,CASRENQPQHF
TRBJ2-3,-,TRBV11-3,-,TGTGCCAGCAGCGTGACAGCTAGCACAGATACGCAGTATTTT,CASSVTASTDTQYF
TRBJ1-2,-,TRBV30,-,TGTGCCTGGAGTCCAAAGGACAGAAACCGCCTCTATGGCTACACCTTC,CAWSPKDRNRLYGYTF
TRBJ2-1,-,TRBV10-3,TRBD2,TGTGCCATCAGGGATCGGGGGGTTGCCTACAATGAGCAGTTCTTC,CAIRDRGVAYNEQFF
TRBJ1-4,-,TRBV5-1,-,TGCGCCAGCAGCCTAGACAGGACTGATGAAAAACTGTTTTTT,CASSLDRTDEKLFF
TRBJ1-2,-,TRBV28,TRBD1,TGTGCCAGCAGTTTGGGCAGGGGGACGGGAATTTATGGCTACACCTTC,CASSLGRGTGIYGYTF
TRBJ1-4,-,TRBV19,-,TGTGCCAGTAGTATCGCTAATGAAAAACTGTTTTTT,CASSIANEKLFF
TRBJ1-5,-,TRBV4-1,-,TGCGCCAGCAGCCAAGATTGGGGGTACAATCAGCCCCAGCATTTT,CASSQDWGYNQPQHF
TRBJ1-5,once,TRBV6-1,-,TGTGCCAGCAGTGAACGACAGCCCCAGCATTTT,CASSERQPQHF
TRBJ2-7,-,TRBV27,TRBD2,TGTGCCAGCGGCATGAGCGGGAAAGGCGAGCAGTACTTT,CASGMSGKGEQYF
TRBJ1-1,-,TRBV18,-,TGTGCCAGCTCACCCCAGACAGGAGGAAACACTGAAGCTTTCTTT,CASSPQTGGNTEAFF
TRBJ1-2,-,TRBV5-1,-,TGCGCCAGCAGCTTGGAGGCAGGGAACTATGGCTACACCTTC,CASSLEAGNYGYTF
TRBJ2-2,-,TRBV7-7,-,TGTGCCAGCAGCCCTACGAACACCGGGGAGCTGTTTTTT,CASSPTNTGELFF
TRBJ1-4,-,TRBV30,-,TGTGCCTGGAAAAGGGGGAGTCCTAATGAAAAACTGTTTTTT,CAWKRGSPNEKLFF
TRBJ2-7,-,TRBV6-5,-,TGTGCCAGCAGTACCAGGACACCTTACGAGCAGTACTTC,CASSTRTPYEQYF
TRBJ1-5,-,TRBV28,-,TGTGCACTGGGCAATCAGCCCCAGCATTTT,CALGNQPQHF
TRBJ1-3,-,TRBV30,-,TGTGCCTGGAGCGAACAATCTGGTAGCTCTGGAAACACCATATATTTT,CAWSEQSGSSGNTIYF
TRBJ2-5,-,TRBV5-6,-,TGTGCCAGCAGCTTGGGAGTCTGGGACCAGTACTTC,CASSLGVWDQYF
TRBJ2-7,-,TRBV7-2,-,TGTGCCAGCAGCTCCGATTTTGGGCACACCTACGAGCAGTACTTC,CASSSDFGHTYEQYF
TRBJ2-4,-,TRBV15,-,TGTGCCACCAGCAGGGGAGGACCTGGGGGAAGTGGAGCCAAAAACATTCAGTACTTC,CATSRGGPGGSGAKNIQYF
TRBJ1-2,-,TRBV5-4,-,TGTGCCAGCACTTCTGGGGGGTCCACCAACTATGGCTACACCTTC,CASTSGGSTNYGYTF
TRBJ2-7,-,TRBV11-2,TRBD2,TGTGCCAGCAGCTTAGTAGCGGGAGCCTACGAGCAGTGCTTC,CASSLVAGAYEQCF
TRBJ2-7,-,TRBV7-8,TRBD1,TGTGCCAGCAGCGCCCGACAGGGGCCTACGGGGGAGCAGTACTTC,CASSARQGPTGEQYF
TRBJ1-1,-,TRBV29-1,-,TGCAGCATTCGCCAGGGTTTTGGCACTGAAGCTTTCTTT,CSIRQGFGTEAFF
TRBJ2-1,-,TRBV9,-,TGTGCCAGCAGCGTATCGACACCGGGGCCTCAGCCGAGCTCCTACAATGAGCAGTTCTTC,CASSVSTPGPQPSSYNEQFF
TRBJ1-1,-,TRBV28,TRBD1,TGTGCCAGCAGTCTCATAACAGGGGGCGCGGCTGAAGCTTTCTTT,CASSLITGGAAEAFF
TRBJ2-7,-,TRBV11-2,-,TGTGCCAGCAGCTTAGTACGGGACGAGCAGTACTTC,CASSLVRDEQYF
TRBJ1-5,-,TRBV14,TRBD1,TGTGCTGAGGGGGCTAGTTATCAGCCCCAGCATTTT,CAEGASYQPQHF